This TCR beta chain was recorded in a study of T cells in Graves' hyperthyroidism and ophthalmopathy. Ophthalmopathy patients had Clinical Activity Score at least 3, NOSPECS grade at least 4, duration under 3 months. More than 9.5 ml fresh peripheral blood yielded the PBMCs. The CDR3 covers 12 residues. V was shortened by 6 bases and J by 5 bases, with 10 bases between the two germline ends. CDR1 is KGHSH and CDR2 is LQKENI in the germline V gene. This clonotype was observed many times. TCR beta CDR3 sequences were amplified from RNA transcripts. Carried out on the TCR CDR3, a first-round RT-PCR used the HTBI primer set. TCRdb fed the multiplex PCR reads into MiXCR, producing one record per CDR3 protein. The sample lists 530,000 or so distinct CDR3 sequences; around 22% were seen once.

J is TRBJ2-5 and V is TRBV18; TRBD1 is a possible D gene (5 bases). Material: blood. This receptor was taken from a woman younger than 45 with Graves' ophthalmopathy. The DNA for the CDR3 is TGTGCCAGCTCGCCGACAGACGAGACCCAGTACTTC. As protein: CASSPTDETQYF.